The 5 T cell receptor beta chains presented below share a single source sample, sequenced in a study of cytomegalovirus exposure and HLA in healthy donors. 13 Jbeta primers and 60 Vbeta primers were used for the PCR. This table comes from immunoSEQ multiplex PCR, and its TCRdb copy is limited to in-frame clones, with some not included. The data contain more than 80,000 clones, 81% of them singletons. Sequenced: PBMCs. These TCRs come from a girl aged 2-10 years in good health and CMV-seropositive.

In its sample, this clone was seen many times. J is TRBJ1-1 and V is TRBV5-6, with TRBD1 as a possible D gene (5 bases). The CDR3 totals 14 residues. The germline V gene encodes CDR1 SGHDT and CDR2 YYEEEE. Trimming shortened V by 3 bases and J by 4 bases, and 13 bases separated the two germline ends. In DNA, the CDR3 is TGTGCCAGCAGCTGGTGGGGGGGAGGCACTGAAGCTTTCTTT. Residues: CASSWWGGGTEAFF.

The rearrangement joins TRBV9 to TRBJ2-1, with 7 bases identical to TRBD1. The V gene end was trimmed by 3 bases and the J gene end by 0 bases; junction bases not matched to a gene: 6. The germline gives CDR1 SGDLS, CDR2 YYNGEE. This CDR3 has 16 amino acids. The CDR3 nucleotides are TGTGCCAGCAGCGATACAGGGGTGAGCTCCTACAATGAGCAGTTCTTC. Translation: CASSDTGVSSYNEQFF.

The gene calls are TRBV7-2 and TRBJ1-1; perhaps TRBD1 as D (5 bases). The CDR3 totals 14 residues. The V end was cut by 5 bases, the J end by 4 bases, with 14 bases between. The germline CDR1 and CDR2 sequences are SGHTA and FQGNSA. CDR3 in DNA: TGTGCCAGCAGCCCCCAGGGAGGAGGCACTGAAGCTTTCTTT. It yields the protein CASSPQGGGTEAFF.

The J gene is TRBJ1-2, the V gene TRBV28; 8 bases align to TRBD1. V gave up 6 bases and J gave up 8 bases; unmatched junction bases: 8. The CDR3 contains 13 residues. Germline lookup yields CDR1 MDHEN and CDR2 SYDVKM. The CDR3 reads CASRPQGAGGYTF. CDR3 sequence (DNA): TGTGCCAGCAGGCCTCAGGGGGCTGGGGGCTACACCTTC.

V gene TRBV6-5 combines with J gene TRBJ1-1, with 9 bases matching TRBD1. This CDR3 is 15 amino acids long. The V segment lost 4 bases and the J segment 4 bases; nucleotides outside the gene matches: 7. CDR1 is MNHEY, CDR2 SVGAGI, per germline. CDR3 amino acids: CASSLGTGTGTEAFF. CDR3 nucleotides: TGTGCCAGCAGTTTAGGGACAGGGACTGGCACTGAAGCTTTCTTT.